This record looks at one TCR beta chain sequence and its context. This sample was included in a study of cytomegalovirus exposure and HLA in healthy donors. Only in-frame clones appear in the TCRdb table, and some are missing; sequencing was by immunoSEQ multiplex PCR. The repertoire includes roughly 190,000 clones, about 89% of them detected once, and around 7.2% sits in the top ten. The CDR3 contains 15 residues. V shed 1 base and J 3 bases; nucleotides not matched to a gene: 6. The germline V gene has CDR1 SQVTM and CDR2 ANQGSEA. Sequencing input: PBMCs. This TCR was sampled from a man aged 30-40 years in good health and CMV-seropositive. The gene calls are TRBV29-1 and TRBJ2-3; 8 nucleotides line up with TRBD2. This CDR3 is CSVEGLPSGTDTQYF. The CDR3 DNA sequence: TGCAGCGTTGAAGGGCTCCCTAGCGGGACAGATACGCAGTATTTT.